Listed below are T cell receptor beta chains from one sample, sequenced in a study of blood T cell repertoires in COVID-19. TCRdb's copy holds only in-frame clones and misses some; the assay was immunoSEQ multiplex PCR. The table includes some 57,000 clones, 75% to 95% detected once. The sequenced sample consisted of peripheral blood. The receptors were sampled from a man in his forties or fifties with active COVID-19. Both conserved end residues are part of each CDR3. D genes are given only for firm matches. Only part of the rows carry a size: once, few, many, or a class if the clone is expanded.

d_call: TRBD2
j_call: TRBJ2-2
v_call: TRBV14
clone_size: NA
cdr3_nt: TGTGCCAGCAGCCCAAACCTAGCGGGGGCCGGGGAGCTGTTTTTT
cdr3_aa: CASSPNLAGAGELFF

d_call: TRBD1
j_call: TRBJ2-4
v_call: TRBV27
clone_size: once
cdr3_nt: TGTGCCAGCAGTCGTCGGACAGGGACAAACATTCAGTACTTC
cdr3_aa: CASSRRTGTNIQYF

d_call: TRBD2
j_call: TRBJ2-2
v_call: TRBV27
clone_size: NA
cdr3_nt: TGTGCCAGCAGCTCCGGACTAGCGGGAGGACCCACCGGGGAGCTGTTTTTT
cdr3_aa: CASSSGLAGGPTGELFF

d_call: TRBD2
j_call: TRBJ2-2
v_call: TRBV5-1
clone_size: NA
cdr3_nt: TGCGCCAGCAGCTTTCAGACTAGCGGGGGGGCCGGGGAGCTGTTTTTT
cdr3_aa: CASSFQTSGGAGELFF

d_call: TRBD1
j_call: TRBJ1-4
v_call: TRBV4-2
clone_size: NA
cdr3_nt: TGTGCCAGCAGCCAGGACGGACAGGGTCGGGGTGAAAAACTGTTTTTT
cdr3_aa: CASSQDGQGRGEKLFF

d_call: NA
j_call: TRBJ1-5
v_call: TRBV27
clone_size: NA
cdr3_nt: TGTGCCAGCCGTCGGGGGGCGGACGGCAATCAGCCCCAGCATTTT
cdr3_aa: CASRRGADGNQPQHF

d_call: TRBD2
j_call: TRBJ2-1
v_call: TRBV27
clone_size: NA
cdr3_nt: TGTGCCAGCAGCACCCGCGGGAGCTACAATGAGCAGTTCTTC
cdr3_aa: CASSTRGSYNEQFF

d_call: NA
j_call: TRBJ1-2
v_call: TRBV6-5
clone_size: NA
cdr3_nt: TGTGCCAGCAGTTACTTCAACAGGGATGGCTACACCTTC
cdr3_aa: CASSYFNRDGYTF

d_call: NA
j_call: TRBJ2-1
v_call: TRBV11-2
clone_size: NA
cdr3_nt: TGTGCCAGCAGCTCTGCGCGCTACAATGAGCAGTTCTTC
cdr3_aa: CASSSARYNEQFF

d_call: NA
j_call: TRBJ2-7
v_call: TRBV5-1
clone_size: once
cdr3_nt: TGCGCCAGCAGCTTGGCAGGGGAGCACTACGAGCAGTACTTC
cdr3_aa: CASSLAGEHYEQYF

d_call: NA
j_call: TRBJ1-1
v_call: TRBV12-3/TRBV12-4
clone_size: NA
cdr3_nt: TGTGCCAGCAGTTTAGTTCTTAACACTGAAGCTTTCTTT
cdr3_aa: CASSLVLNTEAFF

d_call: TRBD1
j_call: TRBJ1-1
v_call: TRBV19
clone_size: NA
cdr3_nt: TGTGCCAGTAGTATAACAGGGGTGAACACTGAAGCTTTCTTT
cdr3_aa: CASSITGVNTEAFF

d_call: TRBD1
j_call: TRBJ1-1
v_call: TRBV30
clone_size: NA
cdr3_nt: TGTGCCGTACGGACAGGGCGGATTGTCGCTTTCTTT
cdr3_aa: CAVRTGRIVAFF

d_call: TRBD1
j_call: TRBJ2-7
v_call: TRBV18
clone_size: NA
cdr3_nt: TGTGCCAGCACAGCGGGACAGGGAAACGAGCAGTACTTC
cdr3_aa: CASTAGQGNEQYF

d_call: TRBD1
j_call: TRBJ1-6
v_call: TRBV6-5
clone_size: NA
cdr3_nt: TGTGCCAGCAGTTACCAGACAGGGGGCATTTCACCCCTCCACTTT
cdr3_aa: CASSYQTGGISPLHF

d_call: TRBD1
j_call: TRBJ2-7
v_call: TRBV5-1
clone_size: NA
cdr3_nt: TGCGCCAGCAGCTTGGCTAGGACAGGATTTAACGAGCAGTACTTC
cdr3_aa: CASSLARTGFNEQYF

d_call: NA
j_call: TRBJ1-1
v_call: TRBV7-2
clone_size: NA
cdr3_nt: TGTGCCAGCAGCCCTCAGTGGAACACTGAAGCTTTCTTT
cdr3_aa: CASSPQWNTEAFF

d_call: NA
j_call: TRBJ1-5
v_call: TRBV30
clone_size: NA
cdr3_nt: TGTGCCTGGAGTGTACGTGGGACAACTTATAGCAATCAGCCCCAGCATTTT
cdr3_aa: CAWSVRGTTYSNQPQHF

d_call: NA
j_call: TRBJ1-6
v_call: TRBV20-1
clone_size: few
cdr3_nt: TGCAGTGCTAGTCCTCTCTCTGAGGGATCCCTCCACTTT
cdr3_aa: CSASPLSEGSLHF

d_call: NA
j_call: TRBJ2-3
v_call: TRBV12-3/TRBV12-4
clone_size: once
cdr3_nt: TGTGCCAGCAGCCCTTACACAGATACGCAGTATTTT
cdr3_aa: CASSPYTDTQYF

d_call: TRBD1
j_call: TRBJ1-6
v_call: TRBV25-1
clone_size: NA
cdr3_nt: TGTGCCAGCAGTGACACAGGGGCTGGCTCACCCCTCCACTTT
cdr3_aa: CASSDTGAGSPLHF

d_call: NA
j_call: TRBJ1-1
v_call: TRBV6-6
clone_size: NA
cdr3_nt: TGTGCCGCCTCGGCCAGGGAGAACACTGAAGCTTTCTTT
cdr3_aa: CAASARENTEAFF

d_call: TRBD1
j_call: TRBJ1-5
v_call: TRBV6-2/TRBV6-3
clone_size: few
cdr3_nt: TGTGCCAGCAACCCACAGGGGGTTAGCAATCAGCCCCAGCATTTT
cdr3_aa: CASNPQGVSNQPQHF

d_call: TRBD1
j_call: TRBJ1-2
v_call: TRBV7-2
clone_size: NA
cdr3_nt: TGTGCCAGCAGCTTAGCCCCCGACAGGGTATATGGCTACACCTTC
cdr3_aa: CASSLAPDRVYGYTF

d_call: TRBD2
j_call: TRBJ2-1
v_call: TRBV29-1
clone_size: NA
cdr3_nt: TGCAGCGTTACCGGGACTAGCGGGGGGGCCGTCAACAATGAGCAGTTCTTC
cdr3_aa: CSVTGTSGGAVNNEQFF

d_call: NA
j_call: TRBJ2-7
v_call: TRBV19
clone_size: NA
cdr3_nt: TGTGCCAGTAGTATAGGAACAGGAGCCTCCTACGAGCAGTACTTC
cdr3_aa: CASSIGTGASYEQYF

d_call: NA
j_call: TRBJ1-2
v_call: TRBV2
clone_size: NA
cdr3_nt: TGTGCCAGCAGTGAAGGGGCAGGGGAATCCGCTTTGAGGACCTTC
cdr3_aa: CASSEGAGESALRTF

d_call: NA
j_call: TRBJ2-1
v_call: TRBV2
clone_size: NA
cdr3_nt: TGTGCCAGCGGAGGACTGGAATACAATGAGCAGTTCTTC
cdr3_aa: CASGGLEYNEQFF

d_call: TRBD1
j_call: TRBJ2-5
v_call: TRBV6-2/TRBV6-3
clone_size: NA
cdr3_nt: TGTGCCAGCAGTTCTCCGGACAGGGTCGGGGAGACCCAGTACTTC
cdr3_aa: CASSSPDRVGETQYF

d_call: NA
j_call: TRBJ1-2
v_call: TRBV5-6
clone_size: NA
cdr3_nt: TGTGCCAGCAGCTGGAACAGGGCGAGTGGCTACACCTTC
cdr3_aa: CASSWNRASGYTF

d_call: TRBD1
j_call: TRBJ1-5
v_call: TRBV2
clone_size: NA
cdr3_nt: TGTGCCAGCAGAAGACAGGGCATCGGCAATCAGCCCCAGCATTTT
cdr3_aa: CASRRQGIGNQPQHF